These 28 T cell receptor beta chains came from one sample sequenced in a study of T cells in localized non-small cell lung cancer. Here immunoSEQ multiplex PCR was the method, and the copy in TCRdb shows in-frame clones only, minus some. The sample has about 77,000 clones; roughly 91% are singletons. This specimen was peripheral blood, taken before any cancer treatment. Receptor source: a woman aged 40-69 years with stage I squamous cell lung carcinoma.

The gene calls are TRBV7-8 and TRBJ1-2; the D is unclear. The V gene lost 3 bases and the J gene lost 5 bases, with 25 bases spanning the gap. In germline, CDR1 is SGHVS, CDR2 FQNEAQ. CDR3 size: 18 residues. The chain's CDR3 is CASSFSSVGGRFWYGYTF. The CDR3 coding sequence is TGTGCCAGCAGCTTTTCATCGGTTGGAGGGCGGTTTTGGTATGGCTACACCTTC.

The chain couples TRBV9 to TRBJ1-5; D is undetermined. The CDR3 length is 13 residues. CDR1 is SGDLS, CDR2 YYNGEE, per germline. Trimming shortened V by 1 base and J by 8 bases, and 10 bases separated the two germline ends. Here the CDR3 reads CASSVSELEPQHF. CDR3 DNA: TGTGCCAGCAGCGTATCTGAGCTTGAGCCCCAGCATTTT.

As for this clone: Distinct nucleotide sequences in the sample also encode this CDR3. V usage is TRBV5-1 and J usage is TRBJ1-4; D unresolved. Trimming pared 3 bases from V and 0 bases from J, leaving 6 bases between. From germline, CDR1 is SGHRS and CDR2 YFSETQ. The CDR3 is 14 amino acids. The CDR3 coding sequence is TGCGCCAGCAGCTCCGGTGCAACTAATGAAAAACTGTTTTTT. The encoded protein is CASSSGATNEKLFF.

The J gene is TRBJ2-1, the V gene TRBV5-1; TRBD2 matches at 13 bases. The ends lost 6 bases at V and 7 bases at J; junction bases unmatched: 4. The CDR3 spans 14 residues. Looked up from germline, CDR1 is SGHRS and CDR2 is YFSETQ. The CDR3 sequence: CASKTSGGANEQFF. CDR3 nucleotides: TGCGCCAGCAAAACTAGCGGGGGGGCAAATGAGCAGTTCTTC.

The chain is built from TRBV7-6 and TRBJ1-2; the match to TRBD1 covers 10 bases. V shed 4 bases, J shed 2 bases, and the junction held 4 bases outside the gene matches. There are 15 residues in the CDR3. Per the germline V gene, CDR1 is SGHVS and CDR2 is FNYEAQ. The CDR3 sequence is CASSSRQGANYGYTF. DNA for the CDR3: TGTGCCAGCAGCTCGCGACAGGGGGCCAACTATGGCTACACCTTC.

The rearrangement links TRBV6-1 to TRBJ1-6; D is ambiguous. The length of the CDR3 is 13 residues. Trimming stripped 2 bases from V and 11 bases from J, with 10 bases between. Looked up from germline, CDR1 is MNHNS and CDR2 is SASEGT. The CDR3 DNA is TGTGCCAGCAGTGAATCAGACGGGGCACCCCTCCACTTT. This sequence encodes CASSESDGAPLHF.

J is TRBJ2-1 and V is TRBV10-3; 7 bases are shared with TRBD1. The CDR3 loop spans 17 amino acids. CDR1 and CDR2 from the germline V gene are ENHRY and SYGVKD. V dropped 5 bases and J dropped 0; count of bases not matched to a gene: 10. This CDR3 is CAISSTRTGDSYNEQFF. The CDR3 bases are TGTGCCATCAGTTCTACAAGGACAGGTGACTCCTACAATGAGCAGTTCTTC.

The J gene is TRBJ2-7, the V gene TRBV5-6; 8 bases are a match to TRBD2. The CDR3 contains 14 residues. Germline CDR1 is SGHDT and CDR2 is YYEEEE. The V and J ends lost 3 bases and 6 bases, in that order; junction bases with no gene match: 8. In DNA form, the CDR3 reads TGTGCCAGCAGCTCGTCCCTTGCGGGGGGCGAGCAGTACTTC. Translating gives CASSSSLAGGEQYF.

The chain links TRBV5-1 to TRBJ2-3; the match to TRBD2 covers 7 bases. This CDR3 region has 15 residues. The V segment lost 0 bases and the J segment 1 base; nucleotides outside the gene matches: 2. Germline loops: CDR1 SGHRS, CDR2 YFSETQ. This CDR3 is CASSLGAGGTDTQYF. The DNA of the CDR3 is TGCGCCAGCAGCTTGGGGGCGGGGGGCACAGATACGCAGTATTTT.

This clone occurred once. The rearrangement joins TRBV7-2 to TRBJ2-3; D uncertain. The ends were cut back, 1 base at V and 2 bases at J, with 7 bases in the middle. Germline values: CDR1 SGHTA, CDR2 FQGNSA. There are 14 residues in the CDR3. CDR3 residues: CASSLGPDTDTQYF. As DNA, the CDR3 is TGTGCCAGCAGCTTAGGCCCAGACACAGATACGCAGTATTTT.

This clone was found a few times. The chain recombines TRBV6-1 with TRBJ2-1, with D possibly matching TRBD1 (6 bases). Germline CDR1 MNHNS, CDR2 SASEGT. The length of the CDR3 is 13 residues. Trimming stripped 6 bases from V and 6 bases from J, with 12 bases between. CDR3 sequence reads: CASSGQMGNEQFF. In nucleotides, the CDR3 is TGTGCCAGCAGCGGACAGATGGGCAATGAGCAGTTCTTC.

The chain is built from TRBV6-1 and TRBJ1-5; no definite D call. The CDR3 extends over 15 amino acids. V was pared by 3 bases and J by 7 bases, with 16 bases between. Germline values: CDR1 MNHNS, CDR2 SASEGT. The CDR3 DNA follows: TGTGCCAGCAGTGACCAACAGTGGGGAAAACAGCCCCAGCATTTT. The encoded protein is CASSDQQWGKQPQHF.

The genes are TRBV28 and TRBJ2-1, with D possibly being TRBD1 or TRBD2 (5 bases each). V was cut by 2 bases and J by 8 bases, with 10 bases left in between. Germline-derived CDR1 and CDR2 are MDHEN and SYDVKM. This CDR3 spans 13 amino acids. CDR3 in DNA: TGTGCCAGCAGTTTACAGGGTAGCGATGAGCAGTTCTTC. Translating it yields CASSLQGSDEQFF.

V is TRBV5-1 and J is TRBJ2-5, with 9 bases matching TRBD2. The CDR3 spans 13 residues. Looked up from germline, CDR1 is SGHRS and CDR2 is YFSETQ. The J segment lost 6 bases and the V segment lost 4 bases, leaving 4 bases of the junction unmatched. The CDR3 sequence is CASSVSGGKTQYF. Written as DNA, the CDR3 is TGCGCCAGCAGCGTAAGCGGGGGGAAGACCCAGTACTTC.

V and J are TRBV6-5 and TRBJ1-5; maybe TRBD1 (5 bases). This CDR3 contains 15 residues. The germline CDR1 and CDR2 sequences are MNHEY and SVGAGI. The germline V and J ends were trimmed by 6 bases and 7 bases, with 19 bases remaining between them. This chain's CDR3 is CASRPGTFVGQPQHF. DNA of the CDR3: TGTGCCAGCAGACCCGGGACGTTTGTTGGGCAGCCCCAGCATTTT.

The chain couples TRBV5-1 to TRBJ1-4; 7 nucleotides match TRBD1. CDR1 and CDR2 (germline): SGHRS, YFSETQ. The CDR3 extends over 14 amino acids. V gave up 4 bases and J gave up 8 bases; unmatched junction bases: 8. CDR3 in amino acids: CASSRDSYQEKLFF. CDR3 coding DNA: TGCGCCAGCAGCCGGGACAGCTATCAGGAAAAACTGTTTTTT.

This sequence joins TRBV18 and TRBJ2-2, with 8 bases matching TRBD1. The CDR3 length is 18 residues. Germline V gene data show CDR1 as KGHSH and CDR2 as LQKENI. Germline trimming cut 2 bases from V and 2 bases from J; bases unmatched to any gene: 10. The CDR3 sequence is CASSPRQGASINTGELFF. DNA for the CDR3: TGTGCCAGCTCACCAAGGCAGGGGGCCTCAATCAACACCGGGGAGCTGTTTTTT.

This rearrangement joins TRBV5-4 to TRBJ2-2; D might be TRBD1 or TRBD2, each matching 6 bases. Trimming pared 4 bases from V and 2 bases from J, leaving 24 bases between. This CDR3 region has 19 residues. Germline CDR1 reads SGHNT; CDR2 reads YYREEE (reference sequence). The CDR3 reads CASSRWDRTGALNTGELFF. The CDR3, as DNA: TGTGCCAGCAGCAGGTGGGATAGGACGGGGGCCCTTAACACCGGGGAGCTGTTTTTT. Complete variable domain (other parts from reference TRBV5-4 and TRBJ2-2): ETGVTQSPTHLIKTRGQQVTLRCSSQSGHNTVSWYQQALGQGPQFIFQYYREEENGRGNFPPRFSGLQFPNYSSELNVNALELDDSALYLCASSRWDRTGALNTGELFFGEGSRLTVL.

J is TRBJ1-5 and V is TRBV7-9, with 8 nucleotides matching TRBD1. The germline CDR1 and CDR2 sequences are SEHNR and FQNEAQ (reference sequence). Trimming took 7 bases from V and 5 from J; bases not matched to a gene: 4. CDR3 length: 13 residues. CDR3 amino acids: CASKGTGDQPQHF. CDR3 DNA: TGTGCCAGCAAAGGGACAGGTGATCAGCCCCAGCATTTT.

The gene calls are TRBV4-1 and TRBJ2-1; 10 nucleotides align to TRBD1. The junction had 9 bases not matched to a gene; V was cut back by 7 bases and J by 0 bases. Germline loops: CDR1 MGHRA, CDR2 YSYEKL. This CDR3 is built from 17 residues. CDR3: CASTLDGTGVSYNEQFF. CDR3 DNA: TGCGCCAGCACTTTAGACGGGACAGGGGTCTCCTACAATGAGCAGTTCTTC.

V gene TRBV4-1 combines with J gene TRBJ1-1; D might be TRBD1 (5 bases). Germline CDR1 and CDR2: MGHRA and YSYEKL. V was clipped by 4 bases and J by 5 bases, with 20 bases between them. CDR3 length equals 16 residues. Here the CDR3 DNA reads TGCGCCAGCAGCCCCCAGGCGGGCAGGGTAAGGACTGAAGCTTTCTTT. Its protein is CASSPQAGRVRTEAFF.

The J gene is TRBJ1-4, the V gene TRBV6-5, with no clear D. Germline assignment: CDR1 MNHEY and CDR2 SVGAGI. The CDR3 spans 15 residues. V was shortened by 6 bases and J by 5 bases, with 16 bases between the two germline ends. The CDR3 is CASRSGGSRNEKLFF. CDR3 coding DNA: TGTGCCAGCAGGAGCGGAGGAAGCCGGAATGAAAAACTGTTTTTT.

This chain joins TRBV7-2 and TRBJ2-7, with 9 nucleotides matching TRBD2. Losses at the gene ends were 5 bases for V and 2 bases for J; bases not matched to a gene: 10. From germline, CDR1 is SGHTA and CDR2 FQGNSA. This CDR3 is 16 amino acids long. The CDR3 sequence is CASSPPLAGRTYEQYF. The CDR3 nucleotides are TGTGCCAGCAGCCCCCCTCTAGCGGGGCGCACCTACGAGCAGTACTTC.

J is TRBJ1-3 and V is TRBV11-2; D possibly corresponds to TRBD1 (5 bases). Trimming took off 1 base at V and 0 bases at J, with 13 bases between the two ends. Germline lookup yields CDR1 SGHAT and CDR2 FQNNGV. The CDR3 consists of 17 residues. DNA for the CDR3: TGTGCCAGCAGCTTAGGGGCCCGGGGGAACTCTGGAAACACCATATATTTT. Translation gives CASSLGARGNSGNTIYF.

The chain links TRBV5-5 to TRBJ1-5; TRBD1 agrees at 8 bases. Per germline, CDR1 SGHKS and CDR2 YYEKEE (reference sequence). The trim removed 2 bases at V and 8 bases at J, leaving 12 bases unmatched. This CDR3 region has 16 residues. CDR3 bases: TGTGCCAGCAGCTTCGGACAGGGTAGAGGCGAGGAGCCCCAGCATTTT. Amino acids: CASSFGQGRGEEPQHF.

CDR3 DNA sequence: TGTGCCAGTAGTGGGACAGGCCAAAGCGGCAATCAGCCCCAGCATTTT. It yields the protein CASSGTGQSGNQPQHF. The chain uses TRBV19 and TRBJ1-5, with TRBD1 matching 8 bases. The junction had 8 bases not matched to a gene; V was cut back by 5 bases and J by 2 bases. This CDR3 spans 16 amino acids. Germline CDR1 LNHDA, CDR2 SQIVND (reference sequence).

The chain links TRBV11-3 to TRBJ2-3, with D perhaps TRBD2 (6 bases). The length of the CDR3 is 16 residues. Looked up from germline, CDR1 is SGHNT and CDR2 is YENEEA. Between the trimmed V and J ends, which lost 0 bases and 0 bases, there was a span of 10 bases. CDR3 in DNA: TGTGCCAGCAGCTTAGAGGGTGGGGGGAGCACAGATACGCAGTATTTT. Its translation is CASSLEGGGSTDTQYF. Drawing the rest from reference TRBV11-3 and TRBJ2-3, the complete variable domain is EAGVVQSPRYKIIEKKQPVAFWCNPISGHNTLYWYLQNLGQGPELLIRYENEEAVDDSQLPKDRFSAERLKGVDSTLKIQPAELGDSAVYLCASSLEGGGSTDTQYFGPGTRLTVL.

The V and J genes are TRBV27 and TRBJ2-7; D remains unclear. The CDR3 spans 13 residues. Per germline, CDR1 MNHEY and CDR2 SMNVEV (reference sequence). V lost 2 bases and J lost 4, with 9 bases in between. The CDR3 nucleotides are TGTGCCAGCAGTTTAGAACCGAAATACGAGCAGTACTTC. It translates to CASSLEPKYEQYF.